The T cell receptor beta chain under discussion was sequenced for a study of cytomegalovirus exposure and HLA in healthy donors. CDR1 is SGHAT, CDR2 FQNNGV, per germline. The V gene end was trimmed by 3 bases and the J gene end by 2 bases; junction bases not matched to a gene: 3. This CDR3 region has 14 residues. With 60 Vbeta and 13 Jbeta primers, the PCR was carried out. Repertoires were generated with immunoSEQ multiplex PCR, while TCRdb's copy carries only in-frame clones and drops some. The sample lists around 150,000 clones; roughly 85% were seen once. The rearrangement joins TRBV11-2 to TRBJ2-7, with TRBD2 matching 8 bases. The clonotype was recovered from a man aged 18-30 years in good health and CMV-seropositive. The sequencing input was PBMCs. In DNA form, the CDR3 reads TGTGCCAGCAGCTTCGTCGGGGGGGCCTACGAGCAGTACTTC. It codes for CASSFVGGAYEQYF.